These T cell receptor beta chains were read from a single sample in a study of CD8 T cells in ankylosing spondylitis. TCRdb called the 5' RACE reads again in MiXCR, with one record for every CDR3 protein. Here the sample spans 350,000 to 400,000 distinct CDR3 sequences, 20% being singletons. Sequenced input: blood, either unsorted or a sorted T cell fraction (not recorded which). The receptors stem from a male donor with ankylosing spondylitis or in good health (not recorded which). Each CDR3 is given with its conserved first and last residue. The D gene is left open where the match is weak. The size entry is marked missing in some rows and otherwise reads once, few, many or a size class.

>.|TRBV12-3/TRBV12-4|TRBJ1-1|TRBD1
CASNGQGGGTEAFF
TGTGCCAGCAACGGACAGGGAGGGGGCACTGAAGCTTTCTTT
>many|TRBV6-4|TRBJ1-6|.
CASSEGTPNSPLHF
TGTGCCAGCAGTGAAGGGACACCAAATTCACCCCTCCACTTT
>.|TRBV2|TRBJ2-3|.
CASSPPQGDTQYF
TGTGCCAGCAGTCCACCTCAGGGGGATACGCAGTATTTT
>few|TRBV3-1|TRBJ1-2|TRBD1
CASSPTGGAGYTF
TGTGCCAGCAGCCCTACAGGGGGGGCGGGCTACACCTTC
>few|TRBV4-2|TRBJ1-4|.
CASSQVLMNEKLFF
TGTGCCAGCAGCCAAGTTTTGATGAATGAAAAACTGTTTTTT
>.|TRBV20-1|TRBJ2-7|.
CSARDLQGLIYEQYF
TGCAGTGCTAGAGATCTCCAGGGGCTTATCTACGAGCAGTACTTC
>few|TRBV20-1|TRBJ1-2|.
CSARGLDGYTF
TGCAGTGCCAGGGGCTTGGATGGCTACACCTTC
>few|TRBV2|TRBJ2-5|TRBD2
CARRLAGGQETQYF
TGTGCCAGAAGACTAGCGGGGGGGCAAGAGACCCAGTACTTC
>once|TRBV2|TRBJ2-7|.
CASSVTGPYEQYF
TGTGCCAGCAGCGTGACAGGACCCTACGAGCAGTACTTC
>few|TRBV9|TRBJ2-1|.
CASKLGANPHPANSYNEQFF
TGTGCCAGCAAATTGGGTGCCAACCCCCACCCAGCCAACTCCTACAATGAGCAGTTCTTC
>few|TRBV7-6|TRBJ1-1|.
CASSLVSEKTGMNTEAFF
TGTGCCAGCAGCTTAGTGAGCGAGAAGACAGGAATGAACACTGAAGCTTTCTTT
>.|TRBV29-1|TRBJ2-7|.
CSGVHGAPYEQYF
TGCAGCGGCGTACACGGGGCACCCTACGAGCAGTACTTC
>.|TRBV27|TRBJ2-7|TRBD1
CASSHRGIGYEQYF
TGTGCCAGCAGTCACAGGGGAATAGGCTACGAGCAGTACTTC
>.|TRBV12-3/TRBV12-4|TRBJ2-1|.
CASSIPGVRQFF
TGTGCCAGCAGTATACCAGGGGTCCGGCAGTTCTTC
>few|TRBV9|TRBJ2-1|.
CASSVVPQSEQFF
TGTGCCAGCAGCGTAGTCCCCCAATCTGAGCAGTTCTTC
>.|TRBV19|TRBJ2-2|.
CATMPANTGELFF
TGTGCCACCATGCCCGCGAACACCGGGGAGCTGTTTTTT
>many|TRBV4-2|TRBJ2-1|.
CASSPPRGQVGDNEQFF
TGTGCCAGCAGCCCCCCCCGGGGTCAGGTTGGAGACAATGAGCAGTTCTTC
>few|TRBV12-3/TRBV12-4|TRBJ2-3|.
CASSLASGIRSTDTQYF
TGTGCCAGCAGTTTAGCAAGTGGGATTCGGAGTACAGATACGCAGTATTTT
>.|TRBV7-3|TRBJ2-2|.
CASSLVNGTLLNTGELFF
TGTGCCAGCAGCCTAGTTAACGGGACCCTCCTGAACACCGGGGAGCTGTTTTTT
>few|TRBV7-9|TRBJ1-1|TRBD1
CASSSLTGLAFF
TGTGCCAGCAGCTCCCTGACAGGGCTCGCTTTCTTT
>few|TRBV6-1|TRBJ2-1|.
CASSPSGQAIYNEQFF
TGTGCCAGCTCCCCGTCGGGGCAGGCGATCTACAATGAGCAGTTCTTC
>.|TRBV28|TRBJ1-1|.
CASSFWLPVTEAFF
TGTGCCAGCAGTTTCTGGCTCCCAGTCACTGAAGCTTTCTTT
>.|TRBV4-1|TRBJ2-7|TRBD2
CASSQVLADPREQYF
TGCGCCAGCAGCCAAGTCCTAGCGGACCCCCGGGAGCAGTACTTC
>few|TRBV12-3/TRBV12-4|TRBJ2-7|.
CASRPQGLYEQYF
TGTGCCAGCAGACCCCAGGGGCTCTACGAGCAGTACTTC
>few|TRBV12-3/TRBV12-4|TRBJ2-1|.
CASSLGLRVHEQFF
TGTGCCAGCAGTTTGGGGCTGAGGGTTCATGAGCAGTTCTTC
>few|TRBV5-5|TRBJ2-7|.
CASSFLPDRGYEQYF
TGTGCCAGCAGCTTCCTACCGGACAGAGGCTACGAGCAGTACTTC
>.|TRBV11-2|TRBJ2-3|.
CASSPLDYPSTDTQYF
TGTGCCAGCAGCCCACTGGACTACCCAAGCACAGATACGCAGTATTTT
>.|TRBV5-1|TRBJ2-1|.
CASSLGQAFNEQFF
TGCGCCAGCAGCTTGGGACAGGCCTTCAATGAGCAGTTCTTC
>.|TRBV3-1|TRBJ2-6|.
CASSQDLGSGANVLTF
TGTGCCAGCAGCCAAGATCTTGGGTCTGGGGCCAACGTCCTGACTTTC
>few|TRBV20-1|TRBJ2-7|.
CSADREDSYEQYF
TGCAGTGCCGACAGGGAGGACTCCTACGAGCAGTACTTC
>.|TRBV12-3/TRBV12-4|TRBJ1-4|.
CASGGSGGVNEKLFF
TGTGCCAGCGGAGGAAGCGGGGGCGTCAATGAAAAACTGTTTTTT
>few|TRBV29-1|TRBJ2-1|TRBD2
CSVEASGGSLSSYNEQFF
TGCAGCGTTGAAGCTAGCGGGGGGTCCCTGAGCTCCTACAATGAGCAGTTCTTC
>.|TRBV7-9|TRBJ2-2|TRBD1
CATQPGQEYTGELFF
TGTGCAACCCAGCCGGGACAGGAATACACCGGGGAGCTGTTTTTT
>once|TRBV7-8|TRBJ1-5|.
CASSLMQGNQPQHF
TGTGCCAGCAGCTTAATGCAGGGAAATCAGCCCCAGCATTTT
>once|TRBV27|TRBJ1-4|.
CTSTPGSGEKLFF
TGTACCAGCACCCCCGGGTCGGGTGAAAAACTGTTTTTT
>.|TRBV2|TRBJ2-7|.
CASRLGGGEQYF
TGTGCCAGCAGACTGGGTGGCGGCGAGCAGTACTTC
>few|TRBV4-1|TRBJ1-2|.
CASSQTGTALYGYTF
TGCGCCAGCAGCCAAACAGGGACCGCTCTCTATGGCTACACCTTC
>few|TRBV5-1|TRBJ2-2|TRBD2
CASSFTGGQAGELFF
TGCGCCAGCAGCTTCACGGGGGGGCAGGCCGGGGAGCTGTTTTTT
>.|TRBV28|TRBJ2-3|.
CASSLLADRDTQYF
TGTGCCAGCAGTTTATTAGCGGACCGAGATACGCAGTATTTT
>few|TRBV5-1|TRBJ1-1|.
CASSLAKIGGGNTEAFF
TGCGCCAGCAGCTTGGCCAAGATCGGGGGCGGGAACACTGAAGCTTTCTTT
>.|TRBV5-4|TRBJ1-1|TRBD1
CASSKTGPGDPEAFF
TGTGCCAGCAGCAAGACAGGGCCCGGGGACCCTGAAGCTTTCTTT
>.|TRBV4-2|TRBJ2-7|TRBD2
CASSPYGGDEQYF
TGTGCCAGCAGCCCTTACGGGGGGGACGAGCAGTACTTC
>.|TRBV27|TRBJ2-7|.
CASSLSLLSHEQYF
TGTGCCAGCAGTTTATCACTGCTGTCACACGAGCAGTACTTC
>many|TRBV29-1|TRBJ2-1|.
CSVGGAPRGNEQFF
TGCAGCGTTGGGGGGGCTCCAAGGGGCAATGAGCAGTTCTTC
>few|TRBV15|TRBJ2-7|.
CATRQDSLYEQYF
TGTGCCACCAGACAGGACAGTCTATACGAGCAGTACTTC
>few|TRBV18|TRBJ2-5|.
CASSPPGPGGETQYF
TGTGCCAGCTCACCACCGGGCCCAGGGGGGGAGACCCAGTACTTC
>.|TRBV11-2|TRBJ2-5|.
CASSSPRDTLQETQYF
TGTGCCAGCAGCTCACCGAGGGACACACTACAAGAGACCCAGTACTTC
>.|TRBV7-3|TRBJ1-2|.
CASSLIPALYGYTF
TGTGCCAGCAGCTTAATCCCGGCCCTCTATGGCTACACCTTC
>many|TRBV5-8|TRBJ1-6|.
CASSPNSPLHF
TGTGCCAGCAGCCCTAATTCACCCCTCCACTTT
>few|TRBV29-1|TRBJ1-1|.
CSVGGPRGAPEAFF
TGCAGCGTTGGAGGCCCGCGGGGGGCCCCTGAAGCTTTCTTT
>.|TRBV7-9|TRBJ2-3|.
CASSLIRPGIHTDTQYF
TGTGCCAGCAGCCTCATTCGCCCCGGGATCCACACAGATACGCAGTATTTT
>.|TRBV29-1|TRBJ2-2|.
CSALGTPERGTGELFF
TGCAGCGCCCTAGGGACTCCAGAAAGGGGCACCGGGGAGCTGTTTTTT
>once|TRBV11-2|TRBJ2-5|TRBD2
CASSHQLAGGQETQYF
TGTGCCAGCAGTCACCAGTTAGCGGGGGGACAAGAGACCCAGTACTTC
>few|TRBV10-2|TRBJ2-1|TRBD1
CASSDETGINEQFF
TGCGCCAGCAGTGACGAGACAGGGATCAATGAGCAGTTCTTC